The rows below give T cell receptor beta chains drawn from one sample of a study of post-analysis software for immune sequencing data. TCRdb reprocessed the PCR reads via MiXCR and lists one record per CDR3 protein. The sample includes hundreds of thousands of distinct CDR3 sequences, 30% of them seen just once. The sample comprised blood. These receptors came from a girl aged 10 to 17 with multiple sclerosis. Both conserved end residues are part of each CDR3. D genes are given only for firm matches. Size values are once, few and many counts, or a class for expanded clones, and some rows have none.

j_call clone_size d_call v_call cdr3_aa cdr3_nt
TRBJ2-6 few NA TRBV11-2 CASSPLTGANVLTF TGTGCCAGCAGCCCTCTGACTGGGGCCAACGTCCTGACTTTC
TRBJ2-4 few NA TRBV12-3/TRBV12-4 CASRSPGDIQYF TGTGCCAGCAGGTCCCCGGGAGACATTCAGTACTTC
TRBJ2-5 few TRBD1 TRBV20-1 CSVVTGDETQYF TGCAGTGTCGTGACAGGGGATGAGACCCAGTACTTC
TRBJ2-7 NA NA TRBV20-1 CSAREVGTAAYEQYF TGCAGTGCTAGAGAGGTCGGGACGGCCGCCTACGAGCAGTACTTC
TRBJ1-3 NA NA TRBV5-1 CASSLGTAWDNTIYF TGCGCCAGCAGCTTGGGGACAGCCTGGGATAACACCATATATTTT
TRBJ2-7 few TRBD2 TRBV5-1 CASSLLPGGGNSYEQYF TGCGCCAGCAGCTTGCTACCGGGGGGGGGAAACTCCTACGAGCAGTACTTC
TRBJ2-7 NA NA TRBV7-8 CASKRVGRATEQYF TGTGCCTCGAAACGGGTCGGACGGGCTACCGAGCAGTACTTC
TRBJ2-5 once NA TRBV2 CAGSEREETQYF TGTGCCGGCAGTGAGCGAGAAGAGACCCAGTACTTC
TRBJ2-5 once TRBD2 TRBV20-1 CSATPTSGRARETQYF TGCAGTGCCACCCCGACTAGCGGGAGGGCCAGAGAGACCCAGTACTTC
TRBJ2-3 NA TRBD2 TRBV20-1 CSARAYSGLAGEADTQYF TGCAGTGCTAGAGCCTATTCGGGACTAGCGGGAGAGGCAGATACGCAGTATTTT
TRBJ2-1 few NA TRBV6-2/TRBV6-3 CASSQRGQPTPYNEQFF TGTGCCAGCAGCCAACGGGGCCAACCAACCCCCTACAATGAGCAGTTCTTC
TRBJ2-1 NA TRBD2 TRBV7-9 CASSLAMTSGTSYNEQFF TGTGCCAGCAGCTTAGCGATGACTAGCGGGACTTCATACAATGAGCAGTTCTTC
TRBJ2-3 NA TRBD1 TRBV12-3/TRBV12-4 CASSPRQGVAPKDTQYF TGTGCCAGCAGTCCCCGACAGGGAGTCGCCCCGAAGGATACGCAGTATTTT
TRBJ2-5 few TRBD1 TRBV11-2 CASSFDRVPETQYF TGTGCCAGCAGCTTCGACAGGGTTCCAGAGACCCAGTACTTC
TRBJ1-3 NA TRBD1 TRBV28 CASRNRDRGSGNTIYF TGTGCCAGCAGAAATCGGGACAGGGGCTCTGGAAACACCATATATTTT
TRBJ2-5 NA NA TRBV5-1 CASSMDTKETQYF TGCGCCAGCAGCATGGACACAAAAGAGACCCAGTACTTC
TRBJ1-2 many NA TRBV27 CASSSLGTDYGYTF TGTGCCAGCAGTTCTTTAGGGACGGACTATGGCTACACCTTC